This entry lists 15 T cell receptor beta chains sequenced from one sample in a study of blood T cell repertoires in COVID-19. Measured with immunoSEQ multiplex PCR; TCRdb has only the in-frame clones, and not every one. This sample yields 200,000 to 250,000 clones, of which approximately 85% are seen a single time; more than 2% belongs to the top ten. The sample taken for sequencing was peripheral blood. Receptors originate from a woman in her 70s with COVID-19, enrolled during active disease.

The rearrangement links TRBV27 to TRBJ2-7; D might be TRBD1 (5 bases). This CDR3 comprises 15 residues. The germline V gene has CDR1 MNHEY and CDR2 SMNVEV (reference sequence). V lost 6 bases, J lost 3 bases, and 18 bases lay in between. The CDR3 spells CASSLQGRIIYEQYF. The CDR3 DNA reads as TGTGCCAGCAGCCTCCAGGGCAGGATCATCTACGAGCAGTACTTC.

This clone was recorded a few times. The chain joins TRBV6-4 to TRBJ1-1; weak D call: TRBD1 (5 bases). The CDR3 covers 13 residues. Looked up from germline, CDR1 is MRHNA and CDR2 is SNTAGT. V was cut by 4 bases and J by 4 bases, with 10 bases left in between. This CDR3 is CASSAGASTEAFF. CDR3 nucleotide sequence: TGTGCCAGCAGTGCTGGGGCTAGCACTGAAGCTTTCTTT.

The rearrangement joins TRBV6-2 or TRBV6-3 to TRBJ1-1, with no clear D. CDR1 MNHEY and CDR2 SVGEGT come from the germline V gene. The V end lost 5 bases, the J end lost 1 base, and 14 bases lay between the germline ends. The CDR3 has 15 residues. CDR3 sequence: CASSLSPRGNTEAFF. The CDR3 region has the DNA TGTGCCAGCAGTCTTTCTCCCCGGGGGAACACTGAAGCTTTCTTT.

This clone was seen only once. The rearrangement joins TRBV6-2 or TRBV6-3 to TRBJ1-1; D not resolved. The CDR3 covers 17 residues. Germline V gene sequence: CDR1 MNHEY, CDR2 SVGEGT. The V and J ends lost 0 bases and 2 bases respectively, with 16 bases between them. In DNA form, the CDR3 reads TGTGCCAGCAGTTACTCGGCGGGCCGGGTGGGAAACACTGAAGCTTTCTTT. Protein sequence: CASSYSAGRVGNTEAFF.

The genes are TRBV12-5 and TRBJ2-3; TRBD2 aligns across 14 bases. V lost 4 bases and J lost 5; bases outside the gene matches: 2. The germline gives CDR1 LGHNT, CDR2 FRNRAP. The CDR3 contains 15 residues. CDR3 protein: CASGSGTSGRDTQYF. The CDR3 region has the DNA TGTGCTAGTGGTTCCGGGACTAGCGGGAGAGATACGCAGTATTTT.

The chain is built from TRBV7-3 and TRBJ2-2; 10 bases line up with TRBD2. The CDR3 length is 16 residues. J gave up 3 bases and V 5 bases, and 6 bases lay outside the gene matches. CDR1 SGHTA and CDR2 FQGTGA come from the germline V gene. As DNA, the CDR3 is TGTGCCAGCAGCCCCCGGCTAGCGGGAGACACCGGGGAGCTGTTTTTT. It translates to CASSPRLAGDTGELFF.

The rearrangement uses TRBV19 and TRBJ2-5; possibly TRBD1 for D (6 bases). This CDR3 is 14 amino acids long. Germline lookup yields CDR1 LNHDA and CDR2 SQIVND (reference sequence). V shed 2 bases and J shed 1 base, with 8 bases lying between them. CDR3 residues: CASSIKGVQETQYF. The CDR3 DNA is TGTGCCAGTAGTATAAAGGGGGTCCAAGAGACCCAGTACTTC.

This rearrangement joins TRBV11-2 to TRBJ1-2; TRBD1 matches at 11 bases. The ends lost 4 bases at V and 6 bases at J; junction bases unmatched: 4. This CDR3 comprises 14 residues. Germline V lookup: CDR1 SGHAT, CDR2 FQNNGV. This CDR3 is CASSSDRGRDGYTF. CDR3 nucleotide sequence: TGTGCCAGCAGCTCGGACAGGGGGCGCGATGGCTACACCTTC.

This clone was found once. The rearrangement joins TRBV19 to TRBJ1-3; D may be TRBD1 (5 bases). V shed 3 bases and J shed 0 bases, with 12 bases lying between them. Germline V gene sequence: CDR1 LNHDA, CDR2 SQIVND (reference sequence). CDR3 length: 16 residues. The CDR3 DNA reads TGTGCCAGTAGTATTCGACAGCAGAACTCTGGAAACACCATATATTTT. Amino acid sequence: CASSIRQQNSGNTIYF.

The CDR3 sequence is CASSVTGSPEAFF. The DNA for the CDR3 is TGTGCCAGCAGCGTTACAGGGTCCCCTGAAGCTTTCTTT. The rearrangement links TRBV9 to TRBJ1-1, with D possibly TRBD1 on 6 matching bases. Looked up from germline, CDR1 is SGDLS and CDR2 is YYNGEE. V was cut by 2 bases and J by 6 bases, with 11 bases left in between. The CDR3 length is 13 residues.

The V and J genes are TRBV19 and TRBJ1-4; no reliable D call. In germline, CDR1 is LNHDA, CDR2 SQIVND (reference sequence). The CDR3 has 13 amino acids. Trimming shortened V by 1 base and J by 5 bases, and 5 bases separated the two germline ends. CDR3 protein: CASSIGGNEKLFF. The DNA for the CDR3 is TGTGCCAGTAGTATAGGCGGGAATGAAAAACTGTTTTTT.

J is TRBJ1-2 and V is TRBV21-1; the D call in the table, TRBD1, was not verified against the DNA. TRBV21-1 is deemed a pseudogene. The CDR3 length is 17 residues. CDR3 sequence reads: CASSKGGGQGLVYGYTF. DNA of the CDR3: TGTGCCAGCAGCAAAGGAGGAGGACAGGGTTTGGTCTATGGCTACACCTTC.

CDR3 bases: TGCGCCAGCAGCAAAGCCACTAGCGGGAGCGCAGATACGCAGTATTTT. Translation: CASSKATSGSADTQYF. This chain links TRBV5-1 with TRBJ2-3, with 11 bases matching TRBD2. Germline CDR1 reads SGHRS; CDR2 reads YFSETQ. Trimming took 4 bases from V and 4 from J; bases not matched to a gene: 8. The CDR3 spans 16 residues.

As DNA, the CDR3 is TGTGCCAGTAGGCTACAGGGATTCAATCAGCCCCAGCATTTT. It is translated as CASRLQGFNQPQHF. This chain joins TRBV19 and TRBJ1-5; D may be TRBD1 (6 bases). The CDR3 has 14 residues. Per germline, CDR1 LNHDA and CDR2 SQIVND (reference sequence). V was pared by 6 bases and J by 3 bases, with 12 bases between. Full variable domain (rest looked up from reference TRBV19 and TRBJ1-5): DGGITQSPKYLFRKEGQNVTLSCEQNLNHDAMYWYRQDPGQGLRLIYYSQIVNDFQKGDIAEGYSVSREKKESFPLTVTSAQKNPTAFYLCASRLQGFNQPQHFGDGTRLSIL.

This sequence joins TRBV19 and TRBJ1-2, with D uncertain. The V end was cut by 10 bases, the J end by 4 bases, with 22 bases between. The CDR3 is made up of 15 amino acids. From germline, CDR1 is LNHDA and CDR2 SQIVND (reference sequence). CDR3 coding DNA: TGTGCCATCAACACGCAACGGGATCCCCGCTATGGCTACACCTTC. Amino acids: CAINTQRDPRYGYTF.